This TCR beta chain appears in the sequencing data of a study of blood T cell repertoires in COVID-19. Background on the study: Italy, Spain and the United States were the sources of the convalescent and acute COVID-19 samples.

From germline, CDR1 is GTSNPN and CDR2 SVGIG (reference sequence). There are 14 residues in the CDR3. Trimming at V came to 2 bases and at J to 7 bases, leaving 4 bases not matched to a gene. This clone was seen a handful of times. Study processing details: Amplification with reference gene primers provided the estimates of nucleated cell counts. TCRdb's copy holds only in-frame clones and misses some; the assay was immunoSEQ multiplex PCR. The DNA gave D and trimming, while V, J and clone size come from that table. The repertoire holds about 160,000 clones, with around 85% as singletons. The sequenced sample was peripheral blood. V and J are TRBV30 and TRBJ1-6; 8 nucleotides match TRBD1. This TCR was recovered from a human donor with acute or convalescent COVID-19. The donor label of this sample is uncertain. The CDR3 coding sequence is TGTGCCTGGAGTAGGGACAGGATAAATTCACCCCTCCACTTT. Residues: CAWSRDRINSPLHF.